Listed below are T cell receptor beta chains from one sample, sequenced in a study of T cell responses to AZD1222 COVID-19 vaccine. Clones were read by immunoSEQ multiplex PCR, and TCRdb kept only the in-frame ones, dropping some. The table has around 140,000 clones, 90% seen once. The sample in question was peripheral blood, obtained on day 0 of AZD1222 vaccination. The receptors here all came from an adult in good health. Each CDR3 is given with its conserved first and last residue. Each record gives: D gene, J gene, clone size, V gene, CDR3 DNA, CDR3 protein. The D gene is left open where the match is weak. Clone size is given for some rows only: seen once, a few or many times, or a class if the clone is expanded.

TRBD1 | TRBJ1-1 | . | TRBV2 | TGTGCCAGCAAAAAAGGGACAGGGTTCACTGAAGCTTTCTTT | CASKKGTGFTEAFF
TRBD1 | TRBJ2-5 | once | TRBV10-3 | TGTGCCAGCCAGGGGGTGATCCAAGAGACCCAGTACTTC | CASQGVIQETQYF
TRBD1 | TRBJ2-5 | . | TRBV14 | TGTGCCAGCAGCCAAGAACAGGGGCTAAAGACCCAGTACTTC | CASSQEQGLKTQYF
. | TRBJ2-1 | . | TRBV4-2 | TGTGCCAGCAGCCAAGATGATCGTGTTGAGCAGTTCTTC | CASSQDDRVEQFF
TRBD1 | TRBJ2-6 | . | TRBV5-5 | TGTGCCAGCAGCCGCAGCCCGGGACAGGGGGTTGCGACTGGGGCCAACGTCCTGACTTTC | CASSRSPGQGVATGANVLTF
. | TRBJ2-2 | . | TRBV5-4 | TGTGCCAGCAGCAAGACGGACAGCTACACCGGGGAGCTGTTTTTT | CASSKTDSYTGELFF
. | TRBJ1-1 | . | TRBV3-1/TRBV3-2 | TGTGCCAGCAGCCCCATCAGACTTTCCCAGCGGAACACTGAAGCTTTCTTT | CASSPIRLSQRNTEAFF
TRBD1 | TRBJ1-3 | . | TRBV6-5 | TGTGCCAGCAGTTCTACAGGGGGCTCGGGAAACACCATATATTTT | CASSSTGGSGNTIYF
. | TRBJ2-2 | . | TRBV10-1 | TGCGCCAGCAGTGGAGGGTCAGTTGGCACCGGGGAGCTGTTTTTT | CASSGGSVGTGELFF
. | TRBJ2-6 | once | TRBV9 | TGTGCCAGCAGCGTAGTTTGGGGGGCCGACTCTGGGGCCAACGTCCTGACTTTC | CASSVVWGADSGANVLTF
. | TRBJ2-1 | . | TRBV7-9 | TGTGCCAGCAGCCCCGGCCCCCTCAGGAATGAGCAGTTCTTC | CASSPGPLRNEQFF
TRBD1 | TRBJ1-5 | . | TRBV18 | TGTGCCAGCTCACCATCCGAGGGGGCGCGGGATCAGCCCCAGCATTTT | CASSPSEGARDQPQHF
TRBD2 | TRBJ2-2 | . | TRBV27 | TGTGCCAGCAGTTCGCCTAGCGGGGGGGCCCCCGGGGAGCTGTTTTTT | CASSSPSGGAPGELFF
TRBD2 | TRBJ2-5 | . | TRBV10-1 | TGCGCCAGCAGCACTAGCGGGGGAGAGGAGACCCAGTACTTC | CASSTSGGEETQYF
TRBD1 | TRBJ2-1 | . | TRBV10-3 | TGTGCCATCGCCCAGGACAGGGTACGCAATGAGCAGTTCTTC | CAIAQDRVRNEQFF
. | TRBJ1-2 | once | TRBV5-1 | TGCGCCAGCACTGGACTATCGGGGGAGGATAACTATGGCTACACCTTC | CASTGLSGEDNYGYTF
TRBD1 | TRBJ1-1 | once | TRBV7-9 | TGTGCCAGCAGCCTTAGACAGGGGCCCACTGAAGCTTTCTTT | CASSLRQGPTEAFF
. | TRBJ2-3 | . | TRBV7-9 | TGTGCCAGCAGCTTATACGCAGGGGCGAGCACAGATACGCAGTATTTT | CASSLYAGASTDTQYF
. | TRBJ2-2 | once | TRBV5-4 | TGTGCCAGCAGCTTGCCACCGGGACAGAACACCGGGGAGCTGTTTTTT | CASSLPPGQNTGELFF
. | TRBJ2-6 | . | TRBV7-3 | TGTGCCAGCAGCTTAATTGCAGTCGCCTTCTCTGGGGCCAACGTCCTGACTTTC | CASSLIAVAFSGANVLTF
. | TRBJ2-3 | . | TRBV7-2 | TGTGCCAGCAGCCCCCAAACTTTCACAGATACGCAGTATTTT | CASSPQTFTDTQYF
. | TRBJ1-2 | . | TRBV30 | TGTGCCTGGAGTGACGGGGGTGGCTACACCTTC | CAWSDGGGYTF
TRBD1 | TRBJ1-1 | few | TRBV7-3 | TGTGCCAGCAGCTCGCAGGCGGTCCAGGGGGCCTACACTGAAGCTTTCTTT | CASSSQAVQGAYTEAFF